This T cell receptor beta chain was documented in a study of beta chain features in type 1 diabetes. The table lists this clone with a few counts. Antigen specificity is unknown. The CDR3 has 17 residues. V was shortened by 1 base and J by 0 bases, with 10 bases between the two germline ends. The germline CDR1 and CDR2 sequences are MGHRA and YSYEKL. Study-wide findings and caveats: Junctions at VDJ sites from type 1 diabetes patients had fewer insertions and more deletions. Shortening that was moderate but significant affected the TCRB CDR3s of Type 1 diabetes patients in all four CD4+ subsets.

In total, each donor contributed a single heparinised blood draw that averaged around 110 mL. It was via CD45RO/CCR7/CD25/CD127/CD95/CD27 that CD4+ naive, central memory, regulatory and stem cell-like memory cells were sorted. The whole isolated RNA underwent reverse transcription, so sequencing captured expressed TCRB transcripts. Only in-frame clones appear in the TCRdb table, and some are missing; sequencing was by immunoSEQ multiplex PCR. In the table there are hundreds of thousands of clones, about 16% of which are singletons. The genes are TRBV4-1 and TRBJ2-6; D unresolved. Sequencing was performed on naive CD4+ T cells from blood. This receptor was taken from a man younger than 30 in good health. CDR3 DNA: TGCGCCAGCAGCCAAGGTGGCGCACGCTCTGGGGCCAACGTCCTGACTTTC. Amino acids: CASSQGGARSGANVLTF.